The 22 T cell receptor beta chains in this list originate from one sample, sequenced in a study of Graves' ophthalmopathy and Graves' hyperthyroidism. Scientists amplified the TCR beta CDR3 regions from RNA transcripts. An opening RT-PCR round employed HTBI primers and preceded a second-round multiplex PCR. TCRdb re-called the multiplex PCR reads with MiXCR, one entry per CDR3 protein. This table has 450,000 or so distinct CDR3 sequences, around 14% appearing once. Material for sequencing was blood. All receptors come from a woman in her thirties with Graves' ophthalmopathy.

V gene TRBV20-1 combines with J gene TRBJ2-3; no definite D call. CDR1 is DFQATT and CDR2 is SNEGSKA in the germline V gene (reference sequence). The CDR3 loop spans 14 amino acids. Trimming shortened V by 0 bases and J by 2 bases, and 9 bases separated the two germline ends. This chain's CDR3 is CSARDWSTTDTQYF. The CDR3 region has the DNA TGCAGTGCTAGAGATTGGAGCACCACAGATACGCAGTATTTT.

J is TRBJ1-1 and V is TRBV5-1; no reliable D call. Germline V gene sequence: CDR1 SGHRS, CDR2 YFSETQ. V was pared by 0 bases and J by 4 bases, with 13 bases between. CDR3 length: 15 residues. The CDR3 is CASSLDVTTGTEAFF. In DNA form, the CDR3 reads TGCGCCAGCAGCTTGGACGTTACGACGGGCACTGAAGCTTTCTTT.

This clonotype was picked up many times. The V and J genes are TRBV28 and TRBJ2-4, with 11 nucleotides matching TRBD1. Germline V gene data show CDR1 as MDHEN and CDR2 as SYDVKM. The junction had 10 bases not matched to a gene; V was cut back by 3 bases and J by 0 bases. This CDR3 region has 19 residues. CDR3 protein: CASSLADRGPRLAKNIQYF. In DNA, the CDR3 is TGTGCCAGCAGTTTGGCGGACAGGGGGCCACGTTTAGCCAAAAACATTCAGTACTTC.

Concerning this clonotype itself: A read error may explain this, as a much larger clone is one base away. The conserved final phenylalanine or tryptophan is absent from the CDR3, which likely points to a read error. The genes are TRBV20-1 and TRBJ2-6; D uncertain. The V end was cut by 5 bases, the J end by 8 bases, with 13 bases between. Germline values: CDR1 DFQATT, CDR2 SNEGSKA (reference sequence). There are 13 residues in the CDR3. The CDR3 is CSAHMAGSNVLTV. The CDR3 DNA is TGCAGTGCTCACATGGCAGGCTCCAACGTCCTGACTGTC.

This clonotype came up many times. This chain links TRBV9 with TRBJ2-2, with 11 bases matching TRBD2. Unmatched junction bases numbered 7, after V lost 0 bases and J lost 9 bases. The CDR3 is 16 amino acids. Germline-derived CDR1 and CDR2 are SGDLS and YYNGEE. CDR3 sequence (DNA): TGTGCCAGCAGCGTAGAGATAACTAGCGGGAGACGGGAGCTGTTTTTT. This encodes CASSVEITSGRRELFF.

At least ten counts were recorded for this clonotype. This rearrangement joins TRBV6-5 to TRBJ1-5; D not resolved. Between the trimmed V and J ends, which lost 2 bases and 4 bases, there was a span of 12 bases. The CDR3 totals 15 residues. Per germline, CDR1 MNHEY and CDR2 SVGAGI. This CDR3 reads CASSYGAASNQPQHF. DNA of the CDR3: TGTGCCAGCAGTTACGGAGCGGCATCGAATCAGCCCCAGCATTTT.

There are many counts of this clonotype. This chain uses TRBV11-1 with TRBJ1-5, with a weak D call TRBD1 (6 bases). The CDR3 covers 14 residues. V was clipped by 3 bases and J by 6 bases, with 12 bases between them. CDR1 SGHAT and CDR2 FQDESV come from the germline V gene (reference sequence). CDR3 sequence (DNA): TGTGCCAGCAGCTTGGGGGGGACATCTCAGCCCCAGCATTTT. This translates into CASSLGGTSQPQHF.

This clonotype was recorded at least ten times. This chain joins TRBV6-5 and TRBJ1-5; D remains unclear. Germline lookup yields CDR1 MNHEY and CDR2 SVGAGI. There are 11 residues in the CDR3. V dropped 8 bases and J dropped 1 base, with 3 bases sitting between them. Here the CDR3 DNA reads TGTGCCAGCGGGAGCAATCAGCCCCAGCATTTT. It encodes CASGSNQPQHF.

This clonotype was counted ten times or more. This chain connects TRBV12-3 or TRBV12-4 to TRBJ1-5; D remains ambiguous. V lost 0 bases to trimming and J lost 1 base, with 4 bases between them. This CDR3 has 14 residues. CDR3 protein: CASSLALSNQPQHF. The CDR3 bases are TGTGCCAGCAGTTTAGCCCTAAGCAATCAGCCCCAGCATTTT.

This clonotype has ten or more counts. This chain joins TRBV19 and TRBJ2-7; no firm D call. Germline V CDR1 and CDR2: LNHDA, SQIVND (reference sequence). The CDR3 is 14 residues long. Trimming removed 5 bases at V and 2 bases at J, with 13 bases between. The CDR3 bases are TGTGCCAGTAGTCGCAGCGACCGCCCCTACGAGCAGTACTTC. Protein: CASSRSDRPYEQYF.

This clonotype was seen many times. The chain has TRBV12-3 or TRBV12-4 and TRBJ1-3; weak D call: TRBD1 (6 bases). The V gene lost 6 bases and the J gene lost 0 bases, with 12 bases spanning the gap. This CDR3 is 15 amino acids long. The CDR3 coding sequence is TGTGCCAGCAGCTCAAGGACAGTCTCTGGAAACACCATATATTTT. Protein product: CASSSRTVSGNTIYF.

The CDR3 DNA sequence: TGTGCCTGGAGTGTACGCCGCCCGAGCTACACTGAAGCTTTCTTT. Translating it yields CAWSVRRPSYTEAFF. This chain uses TRBV30 with TRBJ1-1; D call uncertain. The germline gives CDR1 GTSNPN, CDR2 SVGIG (reference sequence). The length of the CDR3 is 15 residues. Trimming shortened V by 0 bases and J by 3 bases, and 14 bases separated the two germline ends.

Comment on this clonotype: One junction end does not reproduce the germline sequence, and a read error may be involved. This chain links TRBV20-1 with TRBJ2-7, with D possibly being TRBD1 (8 bases). From germline, CDR1 is DFQATT and CDR2 SNEGSKA (reference sequence). There are 16 residues in the CDR3. The CDR3 sequence: CSARRTGTIETYDQYF. The CDR3 region has the DNA TGCAGTGCTCGTAGGACAGGGACTATCGAGACCTACGATCAGTACTTC.

This clonotype was found many times. This chain connects TRBV11-2 to TRBJ1-3, with D hard to call. The V end was cut by 1 base, the J end by 2 bases, with 15 bases between. The CDR3 is 17 amino acids. Germline V gives CDR1 SGHAT, CDR2 FQNNGV. CDR3 residues: CASSLGPDGRAGNTIYF. The CDR3, as DNA: TGTGCCAGCAGCTTAGGCCCTGATGGGAGGGCTGGAAACACCATATATTTT. Combining the CDR3 with reference TRBV11-2 and TRBJ1-3 gives the whole variable domain EAGVAQSPRYKIIEKRQSVAFWCNPISGHATLYWYQQILGQGPKLLIQFQNNGVVDDSQLPKDRFSAERLKGVDSTLKIQPAKLEDSAVYLCASSLGPDGRAGNTIYFGEGSWLTVV.

This clonotype was seen ten or more times. The gene calls are TRBV12-3 or TRBV12-4 and TRBJ1-1; 7 nucleotides align to TRBD1. V trimming: 7 bases; J trimming: 6 bases; junction bases outside the gene matches: 8. The CDR3 loop spans 13 amino acids. CDR3 coding DNA: TGTGCCAGCACCCCGGGGCAGGGGGCTGAAGCTTTCTTT. It codes for CASTPGQGAEAFF.

This clonotype was seen more than once but under ten times. The chain is built from TRBV6-1 and TRBJ1-1, with 7 bases matching TRBD1. CDR1 is MNHNS and CDR2 is SASEGT in the germline V gene. V lost 6 bases, J lost 3 bases, and 7 bases stayed unmatched. The CDR3 has 14 amino acids. CDR3: CASRDRTGYTEAFF. DNA of the CDR3: TGTGCCAGCAGGGATCGGACAGGATACACTGAAGCTTTCTTT.

This clonotype was seen many times. The rearrangement uses TRBV6-5 and TRBJ2-7; no firm D call. The CDR3 totals 11 residues. Per germline, CDR1 MNHEY and CDR2 SVGAGI. V lost 7 bases and J lost 4, with 8 bases in between. The CDR3 sequence: CASTSRYEQYF. CDR3 bases: TGTGCCAGCACTAGTAGGTACGAGCAGTACTTC.

This clonotype has ten or more counts. The V call is TRBV20-1, the J call TRBJ2-5, with D uncertain. Trimming shortened V by 1 base and J by 5 bases, and 11 bases separated the two germline ends. The CDR3 runs to 13 residues. Germline values: CDR1 DFQATT, CDR2 SNEGSKA (reference sequence). The CDR3 nucleotides are TGCAGTGCTAGAGTGCCTTCTGGGGAGACCCAGTACTTC. Translation: CSARVPSGETQYF.

This clonotype has ten or more counts. This chain connects TRBV7-9 to TRBJ2-2; 9 positions agree with TRBD2. The CDR3 spans 15 residues. After removal of 6 bases from V and 7 bases from J, the junction contained 9 bases not matched to a gene. Germline CDR1 and CDR2: SEHNR and FQNEAQ (reference sequence). CDR3 nucleotide sequence: TGTGCCAGCAGACAATTAGCGGGAGTAAGCGGGGAGCTGTTTTTT. Protein product: CASRQLAGVSGELFF.

In this sample, this clonotype turned up many times. The rearrangement uses TRBV7-9 and TRBJ2-5; no reliable D call. Trimming took off 2 bases at V and 3 bases at J, with 10 bases between the two ends. CDR1 SEHNR and CDR2 FQNEAQ come from the germline V gene (reference sequence). This CDR3 has 14 amino acids. Written as DNA, the CDR3 is TGTGCCAGCAGCTTAATTAATGTTAAAGAGACCCAGTACTTC. This sequence encodes CASSLINVKETQYF.

The rearrangement links TRBV4-2 to TRBJ2-4; a weak D match, TRBD2 (7 bases). Trimming took off 0 bases at V and 7 bases at J, with 19 bases between the two ends. Germline V CDR1 and CDR2: LGHNA, YNFKEQ. The CDR3 has 17 amino acids. DNA of the CDR3: TGTGCCAGCAGCCAAGAATATGGGGGCGGGAGAGGTAACATTCAGTACTTC. Its translation: CASSQEYGGGRGNIQYF.

This clonotype was observed a few times. Germline is not matched at one junction end, which may reflect a read error. The chain recombines TRBV11-2 with TRBJ2-4, with D possibly matching TRBD1 (6 bases). This CDR3 has 15 residues. Germline values: CDR1 SGHAT, CDR2 FQNNGV. The CDR3 region is CASSLGTIAKNIKYF. The CDR3 region has the DNA TGTGCCAGCAGCCTAGGGACAATAGCCAAAAACATTAAGTACTTC.